These T cell receptor beta chains were read from a single sample in a study of blood T cell repertoires in COVID-19. Produced via immunoSEQ multiplex PCR; TCRdb's table is partial and in-frame only. The sample has about 180,000 clones; approximately 86% are singletons. Sequenced: peripheral blood. The origin of the receptors is a man in his fifties or sixties with active or convalescent COVID-19. The CDR3 runs from the conserved cysteine through the conserved F or W. D genes are given only for firm matches. Clone size is shown for a subset of rows, as once, few, many or a class of expanded clone.

clone size	V gene	D gene	J gene	CDR3 DNA	CDR3 protein
few	TRBV6-1	-	TRBJ1-6	TGTGCCAGCAGTGAACTCGGTACGGGGAGCTCCTATAATTCACCCCTCCACTTT	CASSELGTGSSYNSPLHF
-	TRBV24-1	-	TRBJ2-2	TGTGCCACCAGTCAAGTAGTGGGGCAAACCGGGGAGCTGTTTTTT	CATSQVVGQTGELFF
-	TRBV6-6	-	TRBJ1-3	TGTGCCAGCAGACTCCTACCCCGGGACACCATATATTTT	CASRLLPRDTIYF
-	TRBV20-1	-	TRBJ1-1	TGCAGTGCTAGTTCCGGGGGGGGGAACACTGAAGCTTTCTTT	CSASSGGGNTEAFF
-	TRBV6-5	-	TRBJ1-2	TGTGCCAGCACCCAAAGGGCAGGGCCAGACTATGGCTACACCTTC	CASTQRAGPDYGYTF
-	TRBV18	TRBD1	TRBJ2-4	TGTGCCAGCTCACCACAGGGACAGGAGGACATTCAGTACTTC	CASSPQGQEDIQYF
-	TRBV5-1	TRBD2	TRBJ2-5	TGCGCCAGCAGCTCCTTAGCGGGGGGGCCCGGGGAGACCCAGTACTTC	CASSSLAGGPGETQYF
-	TRBV5-1	TRBD1	TRBJ1-6	TGCGCCAGCAGCTTAAGGACAGGGGGCGATTCACCCCTCCACTTT	CASSLRTGGDSPLHF
-	TRBV7-9	-	TRBJ2-2	TGTGCCAGCAGCTTTTTTCCACTCCAGAACACCGGGGAGCTGTTTTTT	CASSFFPLQNTGELFF
-	TRBV11-2	TRBD2	TRBJ2-3	TGTGCCAGCAGCTTAATGTTGGGACTAGAGGTAGATACGCAGTATTTT	CASSLMLGLEVDTQYF
-	TRBV2	-	TRBJ1-5	TGTGCCAGCAGTCGGGATCAGCCCCAGCATTTT	CASSRDQPQHF
once	TRBV29-1	TRBD1	TRBJ1-1	TGCAGCGTCAGAGGCAGGGGGGCGGACACTGAAGCTTTCTTT	CSVRGRGADTEAFF
-	TRBV9	TRBD1	TRBJ2-2	TGTGCCAGCAGCCCGTGGACAGGAAAGAACACCGGGGAGCTGTTTTTT	CASSPWTGKNTGELFF
once	TRBV7-2	-	TRBJ2-1	TGTGCCAGCAGCTTACGGGGGGCAGCTGAGCAGTTCTTC	CASSLRGAAEQFF
-	TRBV7-3	TRBD1	TRBJ1-6	TGTGCCAGCAGCTCGGGACAGGTCAGCTCCTATAATTCACCCCTCCACTTT	CASSSGQVSSYNSPLHF
-	TRBV24-1	-	TRBJ1-1	TGTGCCACCAGTGCGAGGAAAGGGGATGGGGTCGACACTGAAGCTTTCTTT	CATSARKGDGVDTEAFF
-	TRBV7-9	TRBD1	TRBJ2-7	TGTGCCAGCAGCCTACAGGGGGCGATTGAGCAGTACTTC	CASSLQGAIEQYF
few	TRBV2	-	TRBJ2-7	TGTGCCAGCAGGGCAGGGTTTAGCGAGCAGTACTTC	CASRAGFSEQYF
-	TRBV5-1	-	TRBJ2-7	TGCGCCAGCAGCATGGCCGTTGCCTACGAGCAGTACTTC	CASSMAVAYEQYF
-	TRBV7-2	TRBD1	TRBJ1-1	TGTGCCAGCAGCTTCCATCCGGACAGGGTTGGAGCTTTCTTT	CASSFHPDRVGAFF
-	TRBV5-1	TRBD2	TRBJ2-2	TGCGCCAGCACACGCGAACTAGCGGGGGCGAACACCGGGGAGCTGTTTTTT	CASTRELAGANTGELFF
-	TRBV6-5	TRBD1	TRBJ1-4	TGTGCCAGCAGTCGACAGGGTATTAATGAAAAACTGTTTTTT	CASSRQGINEKLFF
-	TRBV7-7	TRBD1	TRBJ1-2	TGTGCCAGCAGCGAGAGGACAGGGGGCGACTCTAACTATGGCTACACCTTC	CASSERTGGDSNYGYTF
-	TRBV27	TRBD2	TRBJ2-3	TGTGCCAGCAGTAAGAGACTAGCGGGAGTGGGAGATACGCAGTATTTT	CASSKRLAGVGDTQYF
once	TRBV6-5	-	TRBJ1-1	TGTGCCAGCAGGGGGGGGGCGGGCACTGAAGCTTTCTTT	CASRGGAGTEAFF
few	TRBV11-3	TRBD2	TRBJ2-1	TGTGCCAGCAGCCAACTAGCGGGAGTCAATGAGCAGTTCTTC	CASSQLAGVNEQFF
-	TRBV3-1/TRBV3-2	TRBD1	TRBJ1-1	TGTGCCAGCAGCCGTATGACAGGGGAAACTGAAGCTTTCTTT	CASSRMTGETEAFF
-	TRBV6-6	-	TRBJ2-5	TGTGCCAGCAGTTACTCTGGCGGGCAGCGGCAAGAGACCCAGTACTTC	CASSYSGGQRQETQYF
-	TRBV4-1	-	TRBJ1-5	TGCGCCAGCAGCCAGAGGTATGTGGGAGTTCAGCCCCAGCATTTT	CASSQRYVGVQPQHF